This T cell receptor (beta chain) is drawn from a study of blood T cell repertoires in COVID-19 (dated by TCRdb to between 2020 and 2021). Describing the broader study: The collaborator samples originated in the United States, Italy and Spain and spanned the acute and convalescent phases of COVID-19. The prospective study material was composed of cDNA or gDNA derived from T cells, B-cell-depleted T cells, or PBMCs. Subjects who had been exposed to COVID-19, were actively infected with it, or had recovered from it provided the deeply sampled blood TCRbeta repertoires that made up the dataset. The repertoires were made available in a free public database intended to serve as a resource for research on the immune response to SARS-CoV-2. The samples were drawn from two sources: the first 160 participants of the ongoing ImmuneRACE study, and 1,254 subjects contributed by 6 global collaborators. The sample metadata nearly always contained a de-identified subject ID, COVID-19 status, age in years and sex. Where available, HLA class I and class II types were taken from metadata supplied by the sample provider and were not determined by assay-based typing.

One collaborating source in Seattle enrolled patients while the patients were actively infected and followed the patients over time throughout the course of disease. The collaborating institutions used their own protocols to collect whole blood in K2EDTA tubes. Collaborator samples were shipped for TCRbeta analysis as frozen whole blood, isolated PBMCs, or DNA extracted from either sample type. TCRbeta CDR3 regions were amplified from genomic DNA using the immunoSEQ Assay, a bias-controlled multiplex PCR. Per the source publication's procedure: Nucleated cell counts per sample were estimated from amplification of reference gene primers within the assay. To quantify the absolute abundance of each unique TCRbeta CDR3 rearrangement, sequence reads were collapsed and filtered. For each sample, productive Simpson clonality was calculated as the square root of Simpson's diversity index across productive rearrangements. TCRdb retrieved this table from immuneACCESS and kept in-frame rearrangements only. Not all clones are present; in checked studies, unresolved V genes account for under half, and no reason is known for the remainder. V, J and clone size are taken as reported in that table, and D and trimming were inferred from the DNA itself. This sample has 250,000 to 300,000 clones in its table, and roughly 92% of those were observed once. The ten largest clonotypes hold 2.2% of the sample.

What the work shows at the level of the full study, not this receptor alone: How much clinical and demographic metadata was included differed by source and by participant, and the metadata was provided uncurated.

On this clone: Its antigen remains undetermined. The record has no base qualities; no much larger clone is one base away.

The germline V gene (reference sequence) provides CDR1 LNHDA and CDR2 SQIVND. The CDR3 goes from the cysteine to the phenylalanine over 15 residues. Only the CDR3 DNA stays, 45 bases, in frame from base 1. V is pared back by 1 base and J by 4 bases, with 11 bases lying between the germline termini. The chain uses TRBV19 and TRBJ1-5; 6 matching bases give a weak D call of TRBD1. The sequenced sample consisted of peripheral blood. The clonotype originates from a woman aged 25 to 39 with COVID-19, enrolled during active disease. The CDR3 reads as follows: CASSIGGQGNQPQHF. In nucleotide form, the sequence is TGTGCCAGTAGTATAGGTGGGCAGGGGAATCAGCCCCAGCATTTT.